This T cell receptor (beta chain) was observed in a study of T cells in Graves' hyperthyroidism and ophthalmopathy. Researchers amplified the TCR beta CDR3 regions from RNA transcripts. In the first-round RT-PCR of the TCR CDR3, the HTBI primer set was used. TCRdb reanalysed the multiplex PCR reads using MiXCR and keeps one entry per CDR3 protein. The sample holds 750,000 to 950,000 distinct CDR3 sequences, about two fifths seen once. The CDR3 totals 15 residues. Germline assignment: CDR1 LNHNV and CDR2 YYDKDF (reference sequence). V lost 4 bases and J lost 1, with 11 bases in between. Regarding this clonotype: The antigen is undetermined.

Study-level points and caveats: The model identified upcoming ophthalmopathy a median roughly 6 months ahead of onset.

The rearrangement joins TRBV15 to TRBJ1-5; D ambiguous. The TCR comes from a man aged 18 to 29 with Graves' hyperthyroidism. The sequenced material came from blood. For the CDR3, the DNA is TGTGCCACCAGCACCTATCTGGACAGCAATCAGCCCCAGCATTTT. As protein: CATSTYLDSNQPQHF.